The 28 T cell receptor beta chains below all came from one sample that was sequenced in a study of long-term antiretroviral therapy in people with HIV. Runs used v3.0 of the immunoSEQ assay and were done at survey level. TCRdb keeps only in-frame clones here, not all; method: immunoSEQ multiplex PCR. The repertoire holds roughly 34,000 clones, with around 75% as singletons. The sample in question was unsorted PBMCs, obtained 1.9 years after starting antiretroviral therapy. The receptors derive from a man between 18 and 35 years old with HIV.

The chain couples TRBV27 to TRBJ2-7, with D unresolved. This CDR3 has 11 residues. The V and J ends lost 2 bases and 2 bases respectively, with 1 base between them. Germline V gene sequence: CDR1 MNHEY, CDR2 SMNVEV (reference sequence). This CDR3 is CASSLPYEQYV. CDR3 in DNA: TGTGCCAGCAGTTTACCCTACGAGCAGTACGTC.

This rearrangement joins TRBV5-5 to TRBJ1-6; D remains ambiguous. Trimming shortened V by 1 base and J by 9 bases, and 11 bases separated the two germline ends. This CDR3 contains 14 residues. CDR1 is SGHKS, CDR2 YYEKEE, per germline (reference sequence). The CDR3 DNA reads TGTGCCAGCAGCTTGATAGGGATGAGTTCACCCCTCCACTTT. This codes for CASSLIGMSSPLHF.

This clone has more than one count but fewer than ten. The chain joins TRBV5-4 to TRBJ2-2, with D possibly being TRBD2 (6 bases). The V and J ends lost 2 bases and 6 bases respectively, with 17 bases between them. Germline CDR1 is SGHNT and CDR2 is YYREEE (reference sequence). The CDR3 contains 16 residues. CDR3 bases: TGTGCCAGCAGCTTCGGAGGTCGGGGGAATGCCGGGGAGCTGTTTTTT. This codes for CASSFGGRGNAGELFF.

The chain links TRBV27 to TRBJ2-4; D ambiguous. The V end was cut by 1 base, the J end by 3 bases, with 7 bases between. This CDR3 spans 14 amino acids. The germline gives CDR1 MNHEY, CDR2 SMNVEV (reference sequence). CDR3 nucleotides: TGTGCCAGCAGTTTATGGCCCGACAAAAACATTCAGTACTTC. Protein: CASSLWPDKNIQYF.

CDR3 coding DNA: TGTGCCAGCTCACCGTCCGGGACTAGCGGGGTCGGTGGCACCGGGGAGCTGTTTTTT. It translates to CASSPSGTSGVGGTGELFF. The chain couples TRBV18 to TRBJ2-2; TRBD2 matches at 13 bases. The CDR3 spans 19 residues. The ends lost 3 bases at V and 4 bases at J; junction bases unmatched: 11. Germline V lookup: CDR1 KGHSH, CDR2 LQKENI.

This clone appeared once. The chain links TRBV4-1 to TRBJ2-1; 8 nucleotides agree with TRBD1. Germline loops: CDR1 MGHRA, CDR2 YSYEKL. The trim removed 3 bases at V and 5 bases at J, leaving 6 bases unmatched. The CDR3 covers 15 residues. CDR3 sequence (DNA): TGCGCCAGCAGCCAGGGTCAGACAGGGGACAATGAGCAGTTCTTC. This translates into CASSQGQTGDNEQFF.

CDR3 loop: CASSYGRARDSPLHF. The CDR3 nucleotides read TGTGCCAGCAGCTACGGCAGGGCCCGGGATTCACCCCTCCACTTT. The chain carries TRBV13 and TRBJ1-6; possible D gene TRBD1, 5 bases. Germline loops: CDR1 PRHDT, CDR2 FYEKMQ (reference sequence). The CDR3 contains 15 residues. Trimming stripped 4 bases from V and 8 bases from J, with 15 bases between. The whole variable domain, filled in from reference TRBV13 and TRBJ1-6, reads AAGVIQSPRHLIKEKRETATLKCYPIPRHDTVYWYQQGPGQDPQFLISFYEKMQSDKGSIPDRFSAQQFSDYHSELNMSSLELGDSALYFCASSYGRARDSPLHFGNGTRLTVT.

The chain links TRBV15 to TRBJ1-1; D might be TRBD1 (5 bases). Looked up from germline, CDR1 is LNHNV and CDR2 is YYDKDF (reference sequence). The CDR3 sequence is 14 residues long. V dropped 1 base and J dropped 2 bases, with 8 bases sitting between them. CDR3 in amino acids: CATSRVGDNTEAFF. CDR3 in DNA: TGTGCCACCAGCAGAGTGGGGGACAACACTGAAGCTTTCTTT.

This clone is a singleton in its sample. The chain uses TRBV28 and TRBJ1-5; D not resolved. There are 13 residues in the CDR3. The V gene lost 2 bases and the J gene lost 9 bases, with 11 bases spanning the gap. From germline, CDR1 is MDHEN and CDR2 SYDVKM. In DNA, the CDR3 is TGTGCCAGCAGTTTAGAGAGGGCCCGGCCCCAGCATTTT. Its protein is CASSLERARPQHF.

The rearrangement joins TRBV6-1 to TRBJ1-6; D uncertain. Germline lookup yields CDR1 MNHNS and CDR2 SASEGT. Trimming pared 4 bases from V and 7 bases from J, leaving 11 bases between. The CDR3 is 14 amino acids. CDR3 bases: TGTGCCAGCAGTGTGACCAGCTCCAATTCACCCCTCCACTTT. It yields the protein CASSVTSSNSPLHF.

This chain links TRBV27 with TRBJ2-2; 11 bases match TRBD2. This CDR3 has 15 amino acids. J was trimmed by 10 bases and V by 6 bases; bases with no gene match: 10. In germline, CDR1 is MNHEY, CDR2 SMNVEV (reference sequence). The CDR3 spells CASSAQLAGALELFF. The CDR3 nucleotides read TGTGCCAGCAGCGCCCAACTAGCGGGGGCCCTGGAGCTGTTTTTT.

This clone was seen only once. The gene calls are TRBV5-6 and TRBJ1-5; D may be TRBD1 (5 bases). Germline V lookup: CDR1 SGHDT, CDR2 YYEEEE. Trimming cost V 4 bases and J 5 bases, with 13 bases left between them. CDR3 length equals 14 residues. CDR3 coding DNA: TGTGCCAGCAGCCGGGGGACGGTCTATCAGCCCCAGCATTTT. The encoded protein is CASSRGTVYQPQHF.

CDR3 bases: TGTGCCAGTAGTATTAGAGACACCAATCAGCCCCAGCATTTT. Translating it yields CASSIRDTNQPQHF. The chain joins TRBV19 to TRBJ1-5, with D hard to call. CDR1 and CDR2 from the germline V gene are LNHDA and SQIVND (reference sequence). This CDR3 comprises 14 residues. The V end was cut by 3 bases, the J end by 3 bases, with 9 bases between.

The chain recombines TRBV27 with TRBJ1-1; the match to TRBD1 covers 8 bases. Germline CDR1 MNHEY, CDR2 SMNVEV (reference sequence). V lost 5 bases, J lost 6 bases, and 5 bases stayed unmatched. The CDR3 extends over 13 amino acids. CDR3 sequence: CASSHPGGSEAFF. The CDR3 bases are TGTGCCAGCAGTCACCCAGGGGGCTCTGAAGCTTTCTTT.

The chain carries TRBV7-8 and TRBJ2-2, with D perhaps matching TRBD1 (6 bases). Germline-derived CDR1 and CDR2 are SGHVS and FQNEAQ. The CDR3 loop spans 14 amino acids. Trimming stripped 1 base from V and 6 bases from J, with 9 bases between. The CDR3 nucleotides are TGTGCCAGCAGCTTAGGAGGGGGATCCGGGGAGCTGTTTTTT. It yields the protein CASSLGGGSGELFF.

The V gene is TRBV7-2, the J gene TRBJ2-5, with D uncertain. The CDR3 is 13 residues long. With 5 bases removed from V and 7 bases from J, the gap between germline ends came to 14 bases. Germline V gene lookup returns CDR1 SGHTA and CDR2 FQGNSA. This CDR3 reads CASSAHQTGTQYF. In nucleotides, the CDR3 is TGTGCCAGCAGCGCCCACCAGACCGGGACCCAGTACTTC.

This clone occurred once. The CDR3 bases are TGTGCCAGCAGCGCGATGACAGGGTACAATGAGCAGTTCTTC. It codes for CASSAMTGYNEQFF. The rearrangement links TRBV2 to TRBJ2-1, with 7 bases fitting TRBD1. The V and J ends lost 6 bases and 4 bases, in that order; junction bases with no gene match: 6. The CDR3 runs 14 residues. The V gene's germline CDR1 is SNHLY and CDR2 FYNNEI.

This clone was detected only a few times. The chain has TRBV5-1 and TRBJ1-2, with 7 nucleotides matching TRBD1. Germline CDR1 reads SGHRS; CDR2 reads YFSETQ. J was trimmed by 4 bases and V by 7 bases; bases with no gene match: 4. The CDR3 covers 12 residues. The CDR3 coding sequence is TGCGCCAGCCGGGACAGCGTCTATGGCTACACCTTC. It is translated as CASRDSVYGYTF.

V is TRBV19 and J is TRBJ1-6; D remains ambiguous. This CDR3 is built from 13 residues. Germline V gene sequence: CDR1 LNHDA, CDR2 SQIVND (reference sequence). V was pared by 2 bases and J by 7 bases, with 6 bases between. The CDR3, as DNA: TGTGCCAGTAGTATACGGACCAATTCACCCCTCCACTTT. Its translation is CASSIRTNSPLHF.

The J gene is TRBJ2-2, the V gene TRBV7-3; 8 bases map to TRBD2. Trimming cost V 4 bases and J 4 bases; bases outside gene matches: 11. The V gene's germline CDR1 is SGHTA and CDR2 FQGTGA. The CDR3 length is 17 residues. In DNA form, the CDR3 reads TGTGCCAGCAGCTCCGGCGCGGGGGGCGGGGTCACCGGGGAGCTGTTTTTT. Translation gives CASSSGAGGGVTGELFF. Supplemented by reference TRBV7-3 and TRBJ2-2, the full variable domain reads GAGVSQTPSNKVTEKGKYVELRCDPISGHTALYWYRQSLGQGPEFLIYFQGTGAADDSGLPNDRFFAVRPEGSVSTLKIQRTERGDSAVYLCASSSGAGGGVTGELFFGEGSRLTVL.

The rearrangement links TRBV6-4 to TRBJ2-2; D is possibly TRBD2 (6 bases). Germline-derived CDR1 and CDR2 are MRHNA and SNTAGT. The length of the CDR3 is 18 residues. Trimming took 0 bases from V and 4 from J, leaving 18 bases between them. The CDR3 loop reads CASSDSFAGPGGTGELFF. CDR3 sequence (DNA): TGTGCCAGCAGTGACTCGTTTGCGGGGCCCGGGGGCACCGGGGAGCTGTTTTTT.

The chain joins TRBV4-1 to TRBJ1-4, with TRBD1 matching over 8 bases. This CDR3 has 15 residues. Germline CDR1 is MGHRA and CDR2 is YSYEKL. The V gene end was trimmed by 2 bases and the J gene end by 5 bases; junction bases not matched to a gene: 4. DNA for the CDR3: TGCGCCAGCAGCCAACCAGGGGGCCAAAATGAAAAACTGTTTTTT. Translation: CASSQPGGQNEKLFF.

This clone turned up a few times. The chain recombines TRBV5-4 with TRBJ2-1, with 14 bases aligning to TRBD2. V dropped 9 bases and J dropped 0; count of bases not matched to a gene: 8. This CDR3 has 17 amino acids. The germline V gene encodes CDR1 SGHNT and CDR2 YYREEE (reference sequence). CDR3 sequence reads: CATQTSGGVHSYNEQFF. Here the CDR3 DNA reads TGTGCCACACAGACTAGCGGGGGGGTCCACTCCTACAATGAGCAGTTCTTC.

The chain couples TRBV5-5 to TRBJ2-1, with TRBD1 as a possible D gene (5 bases). With 1 base removed from V and 8 bases from J, the gap between germline ends came to 16 bases. In germline, CDR1 is SGHKS, CDR2 YYEKEE (reference sequence). This CDR3 contains 15 residues. CDR3 loop: CASSLSPGPSDEQFF. CDR3 DNA sequence: TGTGCCAGCAGCTTGTCTCCAGGGCCAAGCGATGAGCAGTTCTTC. Together with reference TRBV5-5 and TRBJ2-1, the CDR3 gives the full variable domain: DAGVTQSPTHLIKTRGQQVTLRCSPISGHKSVSWYQQVLGQGPQFIFQYYEKEERGRGNFPDRFSARQFPNYSSELNVNALLLGDSALYLCASSLSPGPSDEQFFGPGTRLTVL.

This clone was counted a single time. The CDR3 sequence is CASSGGLQDTQYF. CDR3 nucleotides: TGTGCCAGCAGCGGGGGACTCCAAGATACGCAGTATTTT. This chain joins TRBV9 and TRBJ2-3; a weak D match, TRBD2 (6 bases). Looked up from germline, CDR1 is SGDLS and CDR2 is YYNGEE. CDR3 length equals 13 residues. V was pared by 3 bases and J by 5 bases, with 10 bases between. Full variable domain (outside the CDR3, taken from reference TRBV9 and TRBJ2-3): DSGVTQTPKHLITATGQRVTLRCSPRSGDLSVYWYQQSLDQGLQFLIQYYNGEERAKGNILERFSAQQFPDLHSELNLSSLELGDSALYFCASSGGLQDTQYFGPGTRLTVL.

The V gene is TRBV5-5, the J gene TRBJ2-2, with 14 bases that match TRBD2. Per the germline V gene, CDR1 is SGHKS and CDR2 is YYEKEE (reference sequence). The CDR3 has 18 amino acids. V gave up 4 bases and J gave up 6 bases; unmatched junction bases: 11. The CDR3 bases are TGTGCCAGCAGCCCTTGGACTAGCGGGGGGCTCCGGTCCGGGGAGCTGTTTTTT. It translates to CASSPWTSGGLRSGELFF. Filled out from reference TRBV5-5 and TRBJ2-2, the complete variable domain reads DAGVTQSPTHLIKTRGQQVTLRCSPISGHKSVSWYQQVLGQGPQFIFQYYEKEERGRGNFPDRFSARQFPNYSSELNVNALLLGDSALYLCASSPWTSGGLRSGELFFGEGSRLTVL.

The rearrangement links TRBV9 to TRBJ1-3; D call uncertain. Germline assignment: CDR1 SGDLS and CDR2 YYNGEE. Trimming shortened V by 2 bases and J by 4 bases, and 16 bases separated the two germline ends. The CDR3 has 16 amino acids. In DNA, the CDR3 is TGTGCCAGCAGCGTGTCTGCGAAGGGAAGCGGAAACACCATATATTTT. Its translation: CASSVSAKGSGNTIYF.

The genes are TRBV11-1 and TRBJ1-1; D is undetermined. The CDR3 spans 14 residues. Germline loops: CDR1 SGHAT, CDR2 FQDESV (reference sequence). V was shortened by 3 bases and J by 4 bases, with 12 bases between the two germline ends. The CDR3 DNA reads TGTGCCAGCAGCTTGGAGTTGACTAGCACTGAAGCTTTCTTT. Translating it yields CASSLELTSTEAFF.